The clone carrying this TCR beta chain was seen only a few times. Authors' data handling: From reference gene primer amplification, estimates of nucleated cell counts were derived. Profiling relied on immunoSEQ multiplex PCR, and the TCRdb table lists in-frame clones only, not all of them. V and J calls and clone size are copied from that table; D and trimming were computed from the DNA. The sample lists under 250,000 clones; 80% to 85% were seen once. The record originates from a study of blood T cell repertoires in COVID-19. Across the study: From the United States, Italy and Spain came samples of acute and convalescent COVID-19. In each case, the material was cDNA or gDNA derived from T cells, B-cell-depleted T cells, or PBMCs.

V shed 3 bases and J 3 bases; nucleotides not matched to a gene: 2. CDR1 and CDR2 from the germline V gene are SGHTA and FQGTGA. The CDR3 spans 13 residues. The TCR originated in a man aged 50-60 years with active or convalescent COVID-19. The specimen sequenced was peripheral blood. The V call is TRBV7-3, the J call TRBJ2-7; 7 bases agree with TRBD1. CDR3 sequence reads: CASSLNRGYEQYF. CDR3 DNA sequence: TGTGCCAGCAGCTTGAACAGGGGCTACGAGCAGTACTTC.